The 14 T cell receptor beta chains below come from one sample, sequenced in a study of T cells after somatic rescue of genetic block. Libraries were prepared by immunoSEQ multiplex PCR; TCRdb keeps only in-frame clonotypes and omits some of them. In the table there are 70,000 or so clones, about 92% of which are singletons. The material sequenced was peripheral blood mononuclear cells (PBMCs). The receptor source for this set is a man in his forties.

The CDR3 spells CASKNQRDQPQHF. DNA for the CDR3: TGTGCCAGCAAAAACCAGCGAGATCAGCCCCAGCATTTT. V and J are TRBV6-1 and TRBJ1-5; D uncertain. Trimming took off 7 bases at V and 5 bases at J, with 12 bases between the two ends. This CDR3 is 13 amino acids long. Germline CDR1 is MNHNS and CDR2 is SASEGT.

A single count supports this clone. The V and J genes are TRBV5-1 and TRBJ2-3, with D perhaps TRBD2 (6 bases). V lost 4 bases and J 1 base, leaving 10 bases between the germline ends. Germline V gives CDR1 SGHRS, CDR2 YFSETQ. This CDR3 has 14 amino acids. DNA of the CDR3: TGCGCCAGCAGCCCCGCTAGCGGCACAGATACGCAGTATTTT. Translated: CASSPASGTDTQYF.

This sequence joins TRBV9 and TRBJ2-1, with D perhaps matching TRBD1 or TRBD2 (6 bases each). The CDR3 runs to 16 residues. Germline CDR1 SGDLS, CDR2 YYNGEE. Trimming shortened V by 0 bases and J by 0 bases, and 10 bases separated the two germline ends. The CDR3 loop is CASSVGRGTSYNEQFF. As DNA, the CDR3 is TGTGCCAGCAGCGTAGGGAGGGGGACCTCCTACAATGAGCAGTTCTTC.

V usage is TRBV28 and J usage is TRBJ1-4; TRBD1 might be the D (6 bases). Germline V CDR1 and CDR2: MDHEN, SYDVKM. The ends were cut back, 5 bases at V and 8 bases at J, with 15 bases in the middle. This CDR3 has 14 residues. CDR3 in amino acids: CASSRGQTGEKLFF. In DNA form, the CDR3 reads TGTGCCAGCAGTCGAGGACAGACGGGGGAAAAACTGTTTTTT. The full variable domain, its missing parts supplied by reference TRBV28 and TRBJ1-4, is DVKVTQSSRYLVKRTGEKVFLECVQDMDHENMFWYRQDPGLGLRLIYFSYDVKMKEKGDIPEGYSVSREKKERFSLILESASTNQTSMYLCASSRGQTGEKLFFGSGTQLSVL.

The rearrangement uses TRBV7-3 and TRBJ1-1, with D maybe TRBD1 (5 bases). The germline V and J ends were trimmed by 5 bases and 4 bases, with 11 bases remaining between them. Germline loops: CDR1 SGHTA, CDR2 FQGTGA. This CDR3 comprises 13 residues. Here the CDR3 reads CASSLGGGTEAFF. CDR3 nucleotide sequence: TGTGCCAGCAGCCTTGGGGGGGGCACTGAAGCTTTCTTT.

The V and J genes are TRBV6-5 and TRBJ2-7; 7 bases match TRBD2. V gave up 2 bases and J gave up 0 bases; unmatched junction bases: 7. The germline V gene encodes CDR1 MNHEY and CDR2 SVGAGI. The CDR3 is 16 residues long. CDR3 amino acids: CASSYSRPSGSYEQYF. The CDR3 DNA reads TGTGCCAGCAGTTACAGCCGCCCTAGCGGCTCCTACGAGCAGTACTTC.

The chain recombines TRBV4-2 with TRBJ1-1; a possible D gene is TRBD1 (6 bases). Trimming cost V 6 bases and J 9 bases, with 20 bases left between them. In germline, CDR1 is LGHNA, CDR2 YNFKEQ. CDR3 size: 14 residues. For the CDR3, the DNA is TGTGCCAGCAGGGGTGGTTCGGACAGTAGTAAAGCTTTCTTT. Residues: CASRGGSDSSKAFF.

This chain links TRBV14 with TRBJ2-3; D gene ambiguous. Germline-derived CDR1 and CDR2 are SGHDN and FVKESK. The CDR3 sequence is 12 residues long. V was trimmed by 1 base and J by 8 bases, leaving 7 bases between them. CDR3 DNA sequence: TGTGCCAGCAGCCAAGCCCGAGTTACGCAGTATTTT. Translated, it gives CASSQARVTQYF.

The chain combines TRBV11-2 with TRBJ1-6; D gene ambiguous. V was clipped by 0 bases and J by 10 bases, with 13 bases between them. The germline gives CDR1 SGHAT, CDR2 FQNNGV. The CDR3 extends over 15 amino acids. CDR3 loop: CASSLDRVMASPLHF. The CDR3 bases are TGTGCCAGCAGCTTAGATAGGGTCATGGCGTCACCCCTCCACTTT.

In regard to this clone: At one end the junction does not follow the germline gene, possibly because of a read error. This chain uses TRBV6-1 with TRBJ2-2; D uncertain. The CDR3 contains 14 residues. CDR1 and CDR2 from the germline V gene are MNHNS and SASEGT. The CDR3 DNA follows: TGTGCCAGCAGGGAAGGTCGGGCGACCGGGGAGCTGTTTTTT. Translating gives CASREGRATGELFF.

The J gene is TRBJ2-7, the V gene TRBV19; 7 nucleotides align to TRBD1. Trimming cost V 6 bases and J 7 bases; bases outside gene matches: 15. The CDR3 has 15 amino acids. From germline, CDR1 is LNHDA and CDR2 SQIVND (reference sequence). Written as DNA, the CDR3 is TGTGCCAGTAGCCCCTTTGAGACAGGGTCATCAGAGCAGTACTTC. Translation: CASSPFETGSSEQYF.

This clone has only one observation. This chain connects TRBV10-1 to TRBJ2-7; D ambiguous. CDR3 length: 13 amino acids. Germline-derived CDR1 and CDR2 are WNHNN and SYGVQD (reference sequence). The V end lost 3 bases, the J end lost 5 bases, and 11 bases lay between the germline ends. The CDR3 DNA is TGCGCCAGCAGTGACTACCAAGGAGACGAGCAGTACTTC. Its translation: CASSDYQGDEQYF.

The genes are TRBV30 and TRBJ1-1, with no clear D. Trimming stripped 2 bases from V and 1 base from J, with 11 bases between. This CDR3 comprises 14 residues. CDR1 and CDR2 from the germline V gene are GTSNPN and SVGIG (reference sequence). The CDR3 coding sequence is TGTGCCTGGAGTTCGGACGTAAGGAACACTGAAGCTTTCTTT. Encoded protein: CAWSSDVRNTEAFF.

This chain joins TRBV4-3 and TRBJ1-2; 8 bases agree with TRBD1. The CDR3 loop spans 15 amino acids. Losses at the gene ends were 0 bases for V and 8 bases for J; bases not matched to a gene: 8. In germline, CDR1 is LGHNA, CDR2 YSLEER. CDR3 DNA sequence: TGCGCCAGCAGCCAAGATCGGGCAGGGGGCTTCGGCTACACCTTC. It is translated as CASSQDRAGGFGYTF.